This T cell receptor beta chain derives from a study of blood T cell repertoires in COVID-19. Germline V gene sequence: CDR1 SGHTA, CDR2 FQGNSA. The CDR3 sequence is 13 residues long. The V end lost 4 bases, the J end lost 0 bases, and 6 bases lay between the germline ends. Clones were sequenced by immunoSEQ multiplex PCR, and TCRdb holds only the in-frame ones, with some missing. The sample records 200,000 or so clones, approximately 86% being singletons. The receptor comes from a man aged 70 or older with active or convalescent COVID-19. The chain has TRBV7-2 and TRBJ2-5, with unresolved D. The sequenced material came from peripheral blood. The CDR3 region is CASSSQYQETQYF. The CDR3 DNA is TGTGCCAGCAGCTCCCAGTACCAAGAGACCCAGTACTTC. Combining the CDR3 with reference TRBV7-2 and TRBJ2-5 gives the whole variable domain GAGVSQSPSNKVTEKGKDVELRCDPISGHTALYWYRQSLGQGLEFLIYFQGNSAPDKSGLPSDRFSAERTGGSVSTLTIQRTQQEDSAVYLCASSSQYQETQYFGPGTRLLVL.